Given below is one T cell receptor beta chain in context. What antigen it recognizes has not been identified. No much larger clone exists at a distance of one base, and base qualities are not known. This record belongs to a study of cytomegalovirus exposure and HLA in healthy donors listed by TCRdb under 2017. Concerning the study at large: An earlier analysis of 550 to 700 of the donors reported 250 to 350 Gb of sequence data and around 120 million unique TCR beta sequences from about 179 million T cells. An early release covering over 500 HLA-typed donors comprised roughly 300 gigabases of sequencing data and roughly 85 million unique TCR sequences. The genetic ancestry cluster associated with self-reported Caucasian donors included roughly four fifths of the roughly 360 genotyped donors. The study aimed to test whether signatures of past pathogen exposure could be identified by cataloging public T cell receptors. Using immunosequencing, the study profiled T cell repertoires from 550 to 750 subjects and related those repertoires to cytomegalovirus serostatus. Along with the roughly 670-subject first cohort, a separate validation cohort of around 110 different subjects was used. To predict cytomegalovirus infection status, the study brought together high-throughput TCR immunosequencing, statistical association of individual TCRs with disease status, and machine learning. In a later analysis, previously published TCR beta repertoires from 666 donors were re-analyzed and high-resolution HLA genotyping was added so that TCR occurrence patterns could be studied. In the later analysis, no new phenotypic data were used to find candidate immune exposures; instead, reliance was placed on TCR beta sequences and their occurrence across donors. To decide whether each TCR beta V gene segment behaved as functional or pseudogenic, an earlier analysis of fewer than 750 of the donors relied on high-throughput TCR beta sequencing. Alongside the repertoire data, information on donor age, sex, ethnicity and CMV serostatus was compiled. A later genetic analysis took genome-wide SNP genotypes for about 65% of the 666 donors and used that subset as a discovery cohort. Every repertoire in the discovery cohort had been generated on one and the same sequencing platform. Class I and class II HLA loci were covered by the typing at four-digit resolution. Typing coverage varied by locus: about 629-640 donors for A, B, C, DRB1 and DQB1; approximately 500 for DQA1; more than 600 for DPA1; under 490 for DPB1. About five DR-DQ haplotypes were treated as single units for association and clustering because of strong linkage in the cohort. Across 398 genotyped donors of the cohort, an average of about 220,000 unique TCR beta nucleotide sequences per donor were sequenced, and roughly 20% of those sequences were non-productive. The research as a whole found: For the cohort, immune exposure information was limited to CMV serostatus. Correlated functional status among segregating V segments might be attributable to linkage disequilibrium, but an unknown experimental factor could not be ruled out. According to a later analysis, parvovirus B19, influenza, CMV and Epstein-Barr virus appeared linked to several top co-occurrence clusters. While some public TCRs were present in many individuals, most TCR sequences turned up only very rarely across donors. In a later analysis, the rate of TCR association differed among HLA loci, with DRB1 alleles having the most associated TCRs and HLA-C alleles having the fewest. The classifier was reported to diagnose cytomegalovirus status with high specificity and sensitivity in both the original and validation cohorts. A later genetic analysis reported fewer N-insertions in productive TCRs among donors in an Asian-associated ancestry cluster than the roughly 670-donor mean. Because counts were too low, roughly 17 rarely observed V segments, including chromosome 9 orphons, were left out of the earlier analysis of roughly 600 of the donors. Broadly in line with IMGT annotations, most TCR beta V segments showed up in productive rearrangements about 87% or about 30% of the time in an earlier analysis of around 550 of the donors. The presence/absence analyses assumed that sequencing depth was roughly uniform across donors, and that assumption may not be true. Compared with equally common non-associated chains, HLA-associated TCR beta chains in a later analysis were more clonally expanded and had lower generation probabilities. In vitro tests confirmed that a few of the cytomegalovirus-associated TCR beta chains recognize cytomegalovirus antigens. A cluster of highly shared sequence variants was judged likely to be a technical artifact of the sequencing pipeline. The authors suggested that the approach could potentially be extended to other disease states and immunological phenotypes. A later analysis associated about 16,000 TCR beta sequences with specific HLA alleles at a false discovery rate of 0.05. Because some donors lacked HLA typing at each locus, the association tests relied only on the typed subset. The study listed 150 to 200 TCR beta chains as associated with cytomegalovirus. Because the 87-base-pair reads could not distinguish some IMGT-functional V segments, including TRBV6-2 and TRBV6-3, those segments were excluded. A further reported finding was that TCR beta sequences accurately predicted the HLA-A and HLA-B alleles for most subjects in the first cohort. Strong co-occurrence of HLA alleles, especially DR and DQ, made assigning TCR associations to individual alleles difficult. A later genetic analysis associated a missense DCLRE1C variant with V-gene and J-gene trimming of TCR beta chains, and an independent cohort replicated the association. A later analysis found that most CMV-associated TCR beta chains appeared HLA-restricted, with HLA associations seemingly driven largely by CMV exposure. Only TCR beta chains were sequenced in this cohort, and the absence of alpha or paired-chain data limited detectable features.

The germline V gene yields SGHTS for CDR1 and YDEGEE for CDR2. V and J are truncated by 0 bases and 0 bases respectively, leaving an intervening sequence of 10 bases. Taken from cysteine to phenylalanine, the CDR3 has 16 residues. The CDR3 DNA has 48 bases and is translated from base 1. In total, roughly 670 healthy bone marrow donors made up the cohort. All cohort members were sampled while nominally healthy, although unrecorded immune exposures were likely present. The donor was CMV seronegative and was included in the group of a few hundred seronegative cohort members. A peripheral blood sample was collected from each donor, and TCR beta sequencing was performed on peripheral blood mononuclear cells. Genomic DNA extraction from the blood cell samples was performed with the Qiagen DNeasy Blood Extraction Kit. Library preparation employed the immunoSEQ multiplex PCR assay. A mixture of 60 forward primers for TCR Vbeta segments and 13 reverse primers for TCR Jbeta segments was used in the multiplex PCR. Amplification of the CDR3 region of rearranged TCR beta genes was performed with a multiplex PCR assay on genomic DNA. The amplified TCR beta libraries were sequenced on the Illumina HiSeq System as 87-base-pair reads. In the original analysis: A later analysis tallied tens of millions of unique TCR beta chains across the 640 or so repertoires, and approximately 11 million of those chains were shared by two or more donors. Raw reads were error-corrected and collapsed into unique sequences by a nearest-neighbor algorithm in which closely related sequences were merged to remove PCR and sequencing errors. V, D and J gene segments were assigned by aligning CDR3 sequences to IMGT reference sequences. For a sequence to be retained, a match of at least six nucleotides to both a V gene segment and a J gene segment was required. Rearrangements were called productive when the CDR3 lacked stop codons and stayed in frame with V and J; all others were non-productive. CDR3 was defined by IMGT convention, running from the second conserved V-encoded cysteine to the conserved J-encoded phenylalanine. In an earlier analysis of around 570 of the donors, sequences lacking an unambiguous match to a single V gene segment were excluded. In an earlier analysis of 587 of the donors, V segments were called functional above 56.7% productive rearrangements and were called segregating when the between-donor standard deviation exceeded 5%. A statistical classification framework was built to diagnose cytomegalovirus status from the catalog of TCR beta chain sequences. In a later analysis, TCR nucleotide sequences were compared against IMGT/GENE-DB human TR gene sequences so that V and J genes could be assigned. The TCRdist pipeline was used in a later analysis to assign CDR3 sequences and most-parsimonious VDJ recombination scenarios. A later analysis defined each TCR beta chain by its CDR3 amino acid sequence plus V-gene family, and excluded reads lacking a unique V-gene family. In a later analysis, 500 to 650 highly shared, low-generation-probability nucleotide sequences were removed to address suspected cross-contamination and a sequencing artifact. For each public chain, a later analysis derived a clonal expansion index from normalized ranks of inferred template counts within each repertoire. A later analysis computed generation probabilities with a VDJ recombination model fitted to out-of-frame rearrangements, and checked the results against IGoR. In a later analysis, TCR-TCR, TCR-HLA and TCR-CMV co-occurrence was scored with hypergeometric tests, and a repertoire-size bias correction was applied to TCR pairs. A later analysis estimated false discovery rates by permuting HLA or CMV assignments 20 times. In a later analysis, co-occurring TCRs were grouped with DBSCAN, and TCRdist sequence similarity was added when clustering was performed within HLA-allele-positive subsets. Repertoires with fewer than 30,000 or more than 120,000 public chains were left out of co-occurrence clustering, as were a few repertoires with anomalous nucleotide sharing. In its TCRdb copy, this immuneACCESS table keeps in-frame sequences only and misses some clones. Where compared with another copy, unresolved V genes explain less than half of these, and the others have no known cause. For V, J and clone size, that table is used; D and trimming come from the DNA. Recorded for this sample are some 69,000 clones; roughly three quarters of them occurred a single time. The ten largest clones add up to roughly 3% of the sample.

This TCR was recovered from a woman in her 30s in good health and CMV-seronegative. The specimen was PBMCs. The V and J segments used are TRBV5-8 and TRBJ1-5, with the D gene uncertain. The CDR3 region reads CASSLAEVFSNQPQHF. The DNA sequence is given as TGTGCCAGCAGCTTGGCCGAGGTTTTTAGCAATCAGCCCCAGCATTTT.